The 18 T cell receptor beta chains listed next were all sequenced from one sample in a study of T-cell reconstitution after alpha-beta-depleted transplantation in children (dated by TCRdb to 2016 to 2018). Libraries were built with PCR. Reads for this sample came from an Illumina HiSeq 2500. Molecular barcoding was employed in the preparation of TCR libraries, with unique molecular identifiers being used to normalize TCRbeta repertoire quantification. TCRdb ran its own pipeline on the public reads, namely fastp trimming at Q25 and MiXCR clone calling, and kept in-frame beta chains. Rows with one shared CDR3 protein collapse into an entry with the most common genes and DNA. In all, the sample holds about 98,000 distinct CDR3 sequences, and more than 20% of those were seen once. The top ten hold 20% to 25% of the sample. The label giving this sample's treatment or condition can be read as: allogeneic hematopoietic cell transplantation with graft depleted of TCRalphabeta T cells and CD19 B cells.

Sequences were derived from PBMCs, sampled before TCRalphabeta/CD19-depleted stem cell transplant. These receptors all come from a boy younger than 10 with acute lymphoblastic leukemia, due to receive a stem cell transplant.

The V call is TRBV12-3 or TRBV12-4, the J call TRBJ2-3, with D unresolved. This CDR3 is 14 amino acids long. Trimming pared 5 bases from V and 3 bases from J, leaving 12 bases between. The CDR3 nucleotides are TGTGCCAGCAGTCCAGCCTCTGGGACAGATACGCAGTATTTT. It is translated as CASSPASGTDTQYF.

The V call is TRBV6-4, the J call TRBJ2-2, with D possibly matching TRBD2 (6 bases). Germline lookup yields CDR1 MRHNA and CDR2 SNTAGT. CDR3 length equals 15 residues. Trimming removed 5 bases from V and 3 bases from J, with 13 bases in between. The CDR3 DNA is TGTGCCAGCAGTAATAGCGGATCCTACACCGGGGAGCTGTTTTTT. Amino acids: CASSNSGSYTGELFF.

This clonotype was picked up many times. The CDR3 region has the DNA TGCAGTGCTAGGGGAACAGATACGCAGTATTTT. It specifies CSARGTDTQYF. The chain uses TRBV20-1 and TRBJ2-3; D not resolved. Germline V gene sequence: CDR1 DFQATT, CDR2 SNEGSKA (reference sequence). This CDR3 has 11 amino acids. The V end was cut by 3 bases, the J end by 3 bases, with 4 bases between.

This clonotype has just a few counts. The J gene is TRBJ2-6, the V gene TRBV25-1, with D perhaps matching TRBD2 (6 bases). This CDR3 region has 19 residues. Germline CDR1 and CDR2: MGHDK and SYGVNS. Deletions cut 3 bases from V and 0 bases from J, with 18 bases between. CDR3 amino acids: CASSDRDSPSGSGANVLTF. In DNA form, the CDR3 reads TGTGCCAGCAGTGACCGGGACTCCCCTTCGGGCTCTGGGGCCAACGTCCTGACTTTC.

This chain uses TRBV12-3 or TRBV12-4 with TRBJ2-1; D gene ambiguous. Trimming removed 7 bases at V and 7 bases at J, with 8 bases between. The CDR3 has 11 amino acids. The CDR3 bases are TGTGCCAGCACGTGGGGTAATGAGCAGTTCTTC. Its translation is CASTWGNEQFF.

This chain joins TRBV30 and TRBJ1-1, with a tentative D call TRBD1 (6 bases). V lost 2 bases and J lost 5, with 12 bases in between. The CDR3 is 13 residues long. The germline V gene encodes CDR1 GTSNPN and CDR2 SVGIG (reference sequence). In DNA, the CDR3 is TGTGCCTGGAGTTCTGTAGGGGGGACTGAAGCTTTCTTT. Amino acids: CAWSSVGGTEAFF.

In its sample, this clonotype was seen a few times. The chain uses TRBV5-1 and TRBJ2-7; TRBD2 aligns across 7 bases. Unmatched junction bases numbered 7, after V lost 1 base and J lost 0 bases. This CDR3 has 16 amino acids. Germline assignment: CDR1 SGHRS and CDR2 YFSETQ. The DNA of the CDR3 is TGCGCCAGCAGCTTGACGACTAGCTCATTCTCCTACGAGCAGTACTTC. This encodes CASSLTTSSFSYEQYF.

The chain couples TRBV5-1 to TRBJ1-2; 7 bases match TRBD1. V lost 0 bases and J lost 8; bases outside the gene matches: 4. Germline V lookup: CDR1 SGHRS, CDR2 YFSETQ. The CDR3 sequence is 13 residues long. The CDR3 reads CASSLVGTDGYTF. CDR3 bases: TGCGCCAGCAGCTTGGTCGGGACAGACGGCTACACCTTC.

This clonotype was recorded at least ten times. The V call is TRBV2, the J call TRBJ2-1, with 7 nucleotides matching TRBD2. Germline V gene lookup returns CDR1 SNHLY and CDR2 FYNNEI. V was clipped by 5 bases and J by 6 bases; unmatched bases: 10. The CDR3 is 15 residues long. CDR3 residues: CASSLLAAAGNEQFF. The CDR3 DNA reads as TGTGCCAGCAGTCTTCTAGCGGCCGCGGGCAATGAGCAGTTCTTC.

The chain has TRBV28 and TRBJ2-1; 13 bases align to TRBD2. The germline gives CDR1 MDHEN, CDR2 SYDVKM. The CDR3 totals 16 residues. V dropped 2 bases and J dropped 5; count of bases not matched to a gene: 3. CDR3: CASSLIGTSGDNEQFF. The CDR3 DNA sequence: TGTGCCAGCAGTTTAATAGGGACTAGCGGGGACAATGAGCAGTTCTTC.

This clonotype was seen more than once but under ten times. The chain is built from TRBV7-8 and TRBJ2-1, with D possibly called TRBD1 or TRBD2 (5 bases each). The CDR3 extends over 11 amino acids. Germline V lookup: CDR1 SGHVS, CDR2 FQNEAQ. V lost 3 bases to trimming and J lost 15 bases, with 12 bases between them. CDR3 coding DNA: TGTGCCAGCAGCTTGGGACCAGACTCGTTCTTC. This sequence encodes CASSLGPDSFF. Filled out from reference TRBV7-8 and TRBJ2-1, the complete variable domain reads GAGVSQSPRYKVAKRGQDVALRCDPISGHVSLFWYQQALGQGPEFLTYFQNEAQLDKSGLPSDRFFAERPEGSVSTLKIQRTQQEDSAVYLCASSLGPDSFFGPGTRLTVL.

The gene calls are TRBV28 and TRBJ2-2; TRBD1 aligns across 12 bases. Germline CDR1 reads MDHEN; CDR2 reads SYDVKM. This CDR3 is built from 15 residues. Trimming at V came to 6 bases and at J to 5 bases, leaving 4 bases not matched to a gene. DNA for the CDR3: TGTGCCAGCAGAAGGGACAGGGGGCGTACCGGGGAGCTGTTTTTT. It encodes CASRRDRGRTGELFF.

This clonotype occurred a few times. In DNA, the CDR3 is TGCGCCAGCAGCTTGGGGGGACAGCGAGGAGAGACCCAGTACTTC. It encodes CASSLGGQRGETQYF. This chain links TRBV5-1 with TRBJ2-5, with TRBD1 matching over 7 bases. The CDR3 runs to 15 residues. The V gene end was trimmed by 0 bases and the J gene end by 4 bases; junction bases not matched to a gene: 6. Germline V CDR1 and CDR2: SGHRS, YFSETQ.

This clonotype was seen ten or more times. V is TRBV5-1 and J is TRBJ2-7; D is ambiguous. V was cut by 0 bases and J by 0 bases, with 13 bases left in between. The CDR3 sequence is 16 residues long. The germline V gene encodes CDR1 SGHRS and CDR2 YFSETQ. CDR3 region: CASSLDILGSSYEQYF. As DNA, the CDR3 is TGCGCCAGCAGCTTGGATATTTTGGGGTCCTCCTACGAGCAGTACTTC.

The J gene is TRBJ2-1, the V gene TRBV6-4, with D possibly being TRBD2 (6 bases). V lost 5 bases and J lost 8, with 16 bases in between. Germline V lookup: CDR1 MRHNA, CDR2 SNTAGT. This CDR3 region has 14 residues. The CDR3 region is CASSLAEGPHEQFF. DNA of the CDR3: TGTGCCAGCAGTTTAGCGGAGGGGCCGCATGAGCAGTTCTTC.

The V call is TRBV20-1, the J call TRBJ2-5; D possibly corresponds to TRBD2 (6 bases). V gave up 6 bases and J gave up 5 bases, with 16 bases separating them. Germline CDR1 DFQATT, CDR2 SNEGSKA (reference sequence). This CDR3 is 13 amino acids long. The CDR3 spells CSATRTSYETQYF. The CDR3 coding sequence is TGCAGTGCGACACGAACTAGCTACGAGACCCAGTACTTC.

This clonotype was counted a few times. V usage is TRBV29-1 and J usage is TRBJ2-1; D ambiguous. CDR1 and CDR2 from the germline V gene are SQVTM and ANQGSEA. This CDR3 has 10 residues. The V end lost 4 bases, the J end lost 7 bases, and 5 bases lay between the germline ends. The CDR3 DNA is TGCAGCGTTGGGGTAAATGAGCAGTTCTTC. Its protein product is CSVGVNEQFF.

In this sample, this clonotype turned up a few times. The genes are TRBV10-3 and TRBJ1-1, with D perhaps matching TRBD1 (5 bases). The CDR3 runs to 13 residues. Trimming shortened V by 0 bases and J by 9 bases, and 11 bases separated the two germline ends. Germline V gene sequence: CDR1 ENHRY, CDR2 SYGVKD. CDR3 sequence: CAISESGPIKAFF. The CDR3, as DNA: TGTGCCATCAGTGAGTCGGGACCGATAAAAGCTTTCTTT.